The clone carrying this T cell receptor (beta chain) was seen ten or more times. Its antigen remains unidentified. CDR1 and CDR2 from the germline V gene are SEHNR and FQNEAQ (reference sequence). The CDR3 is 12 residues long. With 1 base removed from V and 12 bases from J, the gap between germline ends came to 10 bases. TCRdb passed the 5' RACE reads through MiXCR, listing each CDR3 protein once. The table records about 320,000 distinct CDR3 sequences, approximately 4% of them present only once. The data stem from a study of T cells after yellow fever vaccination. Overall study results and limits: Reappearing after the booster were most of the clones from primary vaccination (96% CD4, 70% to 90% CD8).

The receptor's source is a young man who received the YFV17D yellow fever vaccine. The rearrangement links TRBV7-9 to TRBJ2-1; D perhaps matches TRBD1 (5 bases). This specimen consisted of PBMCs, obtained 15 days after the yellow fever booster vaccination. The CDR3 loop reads CASSLGRVAQFF. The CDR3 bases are TGTGCCAGCAGCTTAGGCAGGGTCGCGCAGTTCTTC.